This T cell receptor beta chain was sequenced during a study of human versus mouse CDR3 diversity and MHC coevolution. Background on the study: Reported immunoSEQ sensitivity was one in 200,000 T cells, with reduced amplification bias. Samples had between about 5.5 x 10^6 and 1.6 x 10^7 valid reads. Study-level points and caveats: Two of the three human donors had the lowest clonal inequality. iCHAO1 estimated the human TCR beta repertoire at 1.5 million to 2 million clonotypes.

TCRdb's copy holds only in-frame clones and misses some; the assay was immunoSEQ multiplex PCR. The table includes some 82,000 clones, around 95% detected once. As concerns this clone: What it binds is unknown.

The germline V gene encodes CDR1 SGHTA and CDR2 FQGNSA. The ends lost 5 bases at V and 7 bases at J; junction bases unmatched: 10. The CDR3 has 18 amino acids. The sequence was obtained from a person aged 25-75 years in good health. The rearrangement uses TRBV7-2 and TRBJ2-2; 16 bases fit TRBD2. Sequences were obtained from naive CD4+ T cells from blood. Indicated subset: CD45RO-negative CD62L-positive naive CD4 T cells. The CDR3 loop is CASSGTGLAGGSGGELFF. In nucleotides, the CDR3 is TGTGCCAGCAGCGGCACGGGACTAGCGGGGGGGTCGGGCGGGGAGCTGTTTTTT.